The rows below give T cell receptor beta chains drawn from one sample of a study of identifying expanded T cells in peripheral blood. Produced via immunoSEQ multiplex PCR; TCRdb's table is partial and in-frame only. This repertoire shows tens of thousands of clones, around 84% found once; its top ten account for about 19%. The specimen sequenced was blood. These receptors all stem from a person between 18 and 75 years old in good health. CDR3s include the opening cysteine and the closing phenylalanine or tryptophan. A D gene is named only where the DNA matches it firmly.

>TRBD1|TRBJ1-5|TRBV27
CASSPLDRGGNQPQHF
TGTGCCAGCAGTCCCCTGGACAGGGGAGGCAATCAGCCCCAGCATTTT
>-|TRBJ1-3|TRBV4-3
CASSQESRVDTIYF
TGCGCCAGCAGCCAAGAATCCAGGGTCGACACCATATATTTT
>-|TRBJ2-1|TRBV9
CASSVRPVNEQFF
TGTGCCAGCAGCGTACGACCTGTCAATGAGCAGTTCTTC
>TRBD1|TRBJ2-4|TRBV28
CASSAGTGLAKNIQYF
TGTGCCAGCAGTGCGGGGACAGGGCTAGCCAAAAACATTCAGTACTTC
>TRBD2|TRBJ2-7|TRBV9
CASSVDSRDYITNEQYF
TGTGCCAGCAGCGTAGACTCGCGGGACTACATCACCAACGAGCAGTACTTC
>-|TRBJ1-5|TRBV18
CASSPGGSTQPQHF
TGTGCCAGCTCACCGGGGGGGAGCACTCAGCCCCAGCATTTT
>-|TRBJ1-1|TRBV25-1
CASSELFNTEAFF
TGTGCCAGCAGTGAATTGTTCAACACTGAAGCTTTCTTT
>TRBD1|TRBJ2-3|TRBV5-1
CASSLGGTGAPSTDTQYF
TGCGCCAGCAGCTTGGGTGGGACAGGAGCCCCTAGCACAGATACGCAGTATTTT
>-|TRBJ2-7|TRBV6-5
CASSYGQFYEQYF
TGTGCCAGCAGTTACGGACAGTTCTACGAGCAGTACTTC
>-|TRBJ1-2|TRBV28
CASSPGDPYYGYTF
TGTGCCAGCAGTCCGGGAGACCCTTACTATGGCTACACCTTC
>TRBD2|TRBJ2-1|TRBV9
CASSVVAGVYNEQFF
TGTGCCAGCAGCGTAGTAGCGGGAGTCTACAATGAGCAGTTCTTC
>-|TRBJ2-7|TRBV10-3
CAIRTRGEGYEQYF
TGTGCCATCAGGACCAGGGGGGAGGGCTACGAGCAGTACTTC